A selection of T cell receptor beta chains follows, all from one sample in a study of cytomegalovirus exposure and HLA in healthy donors. Assay used: immunoSEQ multiplex PCR; TCRdb lists only in-frame clones, some missing. The repertoire includes approximately 110,000 clones, 70% to 85% of them detected once, and around 13% sits in the top ten. Sequenced sample: PBMCs. These receptors all stem from a woman in her thirties or forties in good health and CMV-seropositive. CDR3s include the opening cysteine and the closing phenylalanine or tryptophan. The D gene is left open where the match is weak. Not all rows give a size; the values are once, few, many and, for expanded clones, a class.

j_call: TRBJ2-3; v_call: TRBV5-1; clone_size: .; d_call: TRBD1; cdr3_nt: TGCGCCAGCAACAGAGAGGGGGCTGTCACAGATACGCAGTATTTT; cdr3_aa: CASNREGAVTDTQYF
j_call: TRBJ2-7; v_call: TRBV30; clone_size: .; d_call: TRBD1; cdr3_nt: TGTGCCTGGGTTCTTAGGGGACAGAGCGACTTC; cdr3_aa: CAWVLRGQSDF
j_call: TRBJ2-3; v_call: TRBV19; clone_size: .; d_call: .; cdr3_nt: TGTGCCAGTAGTATAGGACAGGTTTCCACAGATACGCAGTATTTT; cdr3_aa: CASSIGQVSTDTQYF
j_call: TRBJ1-2; v_call: TRBV5-6; clone_size: .; d_call: .; cdr3_nt: TGTGCCAGCACACGGGGCTACACCTTC; cdr3_aa: CASTRGYTF
j_call: TRBJ1-5; v_call: TRBV7-8; clone_size: .; d_call: .; cdr3_nt: TGTGCCAGCAGCTTAGTGGGCAGGAGCAATCAGCCCCAGCATTTT; cdr3_aa: CASSLVGRSNQPQHF
j_call: TRBJ2-7; v_call: TRBV30; clone_size: .; d_call: TRBD1; cdr3_nt: TGTGCCTGGAGTATCAGGACAGGGGTTGATAGCTACGAGCAGTACTTC; cdr3_aa: CAWSIRTGVDSYEQYF
j_call: TRBJ2-2; v_call: TRBV19; clone_size: .; d_call: TRBD2; cdr3_nt: TGTGCCAGTAGTATCGGTCTAGCGGGAGCCGGGGAGCTGTTTTTT; cdr3_aa: CASSIGLAGAGELFF
j_call: TRBJ1-5; v_call: TRBV5-1; clone_size: .; d_call: .; cdr3_nt: TGCGCCAGCAGCCCGCTTTTGGGGGCCGAGCCCCAGCATTTT; cdr3_aa: CASSPLLGAEPQHF
j_call: TRBJ1-1; v_call: TRBV18; clone_size: .; d_call: TRBD1; cdr3_nt: TGTGCCAGCTCCCCCCAGGGGGTCACTGAAGCTTTCTTT; cdr3_aa: CASSPQGVTEAFF
j_call: TRBJ2-7; v_call: TRBV13; clone_size: .; d_call: .; cdr3_nt: TGTGCCAGCAGCTCCAAGCGAGATTATATCCACGAGCAGTACTTC; cdr3_aa: CASSSKRDYIHEQYF
j_call: TRBJ2-3; v_call: TRBV30; clone_size: once; d_call: TRBD2; cdr3_nt: TGTGCCTGGGAACCGGGACTAGCGGGAGTGGGGGTAGATACGCAGTATTTT; cdr3_aa: CAWEPGLAGVGVDTQYF
j_call: TRBJ1-4; v_call: TRBV4-1; clone_size: .; d_call: TRBD1; cdr3_nt: TGCGCCAGCAGCCGAACACGAGACAGGGATAATGAAAAACTGTTTTTT; cdr3_aa: CASSRTRDRDNEKLFF
j_call: TRBJ2-3; v_call: TRBV27; clone_size: .; d_call: TRBD2; cdr3_nt: TGTGCCAGCAGTTTCGGCGGGAGCGGAGATACGCAGTATTTT; cdr3_aa: CASSFGGSGDTQYF